This T cell receptor beta chain was observed in a study of blood T cell repertoires in COVID-19. At the level of the study: Sources were T cells, B-cell-depleted T cells, or PBMCs; the material itself was cDNA or gDNA.

Authors' processing steps: By means of reference gene primer amplification, nucleated cell counts were estimated. Assay: immunoSEQ multiplex PCR; the TCRdb copy retains only in-frame clones and omits some. V and J calls and clone size are as listed in that table; D and trimming were resolved from the DNA. The table records tens of thousands of clones, roughly 80% of them present only once. This clone came up a few times. Mismatch with germline at one junction end may stem from a read error. Individuals drawn from some 25 US areas were about 18 to 90 years old. Cohorts were assigned according to the clinical history that participants reported. Germline CDR1 is DFQATT and CDR2 is SNEGSKA (reference sequence). This CDR3 spans 9 amino acids.

The origin of this receptor is a woman aged 35 to 49 with acute COVID-19. Sample: PBMCs or T cells enriched from blood (not recorded which). The chain recombines TRBV20-1 with TRBJ1-1; D is uncertain. The DNA for the CDR3 is TGCAGTGCTAGAGGCGGTACCACATTT. Its translation is CSARGGTTF.